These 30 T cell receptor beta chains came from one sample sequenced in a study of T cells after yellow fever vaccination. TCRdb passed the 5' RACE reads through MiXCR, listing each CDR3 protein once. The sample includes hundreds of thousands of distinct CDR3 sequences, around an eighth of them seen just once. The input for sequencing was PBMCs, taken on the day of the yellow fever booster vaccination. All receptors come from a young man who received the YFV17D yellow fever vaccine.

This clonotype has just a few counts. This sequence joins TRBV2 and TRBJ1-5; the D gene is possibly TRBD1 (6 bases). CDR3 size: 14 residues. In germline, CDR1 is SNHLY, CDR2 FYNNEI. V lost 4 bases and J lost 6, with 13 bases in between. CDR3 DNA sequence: TGTGCCAGCAGTGCTCGGGGGCAAGGTCAGCCCCAGCATTTT. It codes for CASSARGQGQPQHF.

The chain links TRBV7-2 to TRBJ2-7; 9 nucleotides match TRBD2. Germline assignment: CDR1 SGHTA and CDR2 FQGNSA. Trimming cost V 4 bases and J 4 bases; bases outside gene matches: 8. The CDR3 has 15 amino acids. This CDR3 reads CASSSSAGGPYEQYF. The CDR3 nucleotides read TGTGCCAGCAGCTCCTCGGCGGGAGGGCCGTACGAGCAGTACTTC.

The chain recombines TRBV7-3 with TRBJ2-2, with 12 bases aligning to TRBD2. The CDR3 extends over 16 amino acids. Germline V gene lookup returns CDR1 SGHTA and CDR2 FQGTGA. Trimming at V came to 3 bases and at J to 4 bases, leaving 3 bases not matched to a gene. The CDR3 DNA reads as TGTGCCAGCAGCTTCCTACTAGCGGGAGGCACCGGGGAGCTGTTTTTT. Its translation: CASSFLLAGGTGELFF.

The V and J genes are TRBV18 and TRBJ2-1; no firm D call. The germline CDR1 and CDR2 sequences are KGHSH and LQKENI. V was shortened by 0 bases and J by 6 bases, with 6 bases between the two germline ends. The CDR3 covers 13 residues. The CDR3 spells CASSPPTINEQFF. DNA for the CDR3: TGTGCCAGCTCACCACCGACGATCAATGAGCAGTTCTTC.

CDR3 nucleotides: TGTGCCAGCAGTTACTCGCCTCCAGCCGACAGAATGGGTCAGCCCCAGCATTTT. Its protein product is CASSYSPPADRMGQPQHF. The V gene is TRBV6-5, the J gene TRBJ1-5, with a tentative D call TRBD1 (5 bases). The germline gives CDR1 MNHEY, CDR2 SVGAGI. The V end was cut by 0 bases, the J end by 6 bases, with 21 bases between. The CDR3 length is 18 residues.

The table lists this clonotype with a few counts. The DNA for the CDR3 is TGCAGTGCCCTGGGTCTAGCGGGAGGAGAGCAGTACTTC. This sequence encodes CSALGLAGGEQYF. The chain has TRBV20-1 and TRBJ2-7, with 11 nucleotides matching TRBD2. The CDR3 has 13 residues. The V segment lost 6 bases and the J segment 7 bases; nucleotides outside the gene matches: 8. Germline values: CDR1 DFQATT, CDR2 SNEGSKA (reference sequence).

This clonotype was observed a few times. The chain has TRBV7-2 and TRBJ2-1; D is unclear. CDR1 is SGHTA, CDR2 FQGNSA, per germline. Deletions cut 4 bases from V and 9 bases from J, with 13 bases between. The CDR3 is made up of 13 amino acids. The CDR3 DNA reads TGTGCCAGCAGCTCCCCTGGGATACCTGAGCAGTTCTTC. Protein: CASSSPGIPEQFF.

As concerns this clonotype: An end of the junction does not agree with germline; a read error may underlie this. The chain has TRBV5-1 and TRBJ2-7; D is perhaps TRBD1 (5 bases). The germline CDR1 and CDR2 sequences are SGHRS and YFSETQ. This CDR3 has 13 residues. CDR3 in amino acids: CASSLGQSYKQYF. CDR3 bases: TGCGCCAGCAGCTTGGGACAGTCCTACAAGCAGTACTTC.

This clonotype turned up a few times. The CDR3 sequence: CASSPLRDRGPDTQYF. The CDR3 region has the DNA TGTGCCAGCAGTCCTCTCCGGGACAGGGGCCCAGATACGCAGTATTTT. The genes are TRBV6-2 or TRBV6-3 and TRBJ2-3, with TRBD1 matching 10 bases. Germline V gene sequence: CDR1 MNHEY, CDR2 SVGEGT. J lost 4 bases, V lost 5 bases, and 9 bases had no gene match. CDR3 length equals 16 residues.

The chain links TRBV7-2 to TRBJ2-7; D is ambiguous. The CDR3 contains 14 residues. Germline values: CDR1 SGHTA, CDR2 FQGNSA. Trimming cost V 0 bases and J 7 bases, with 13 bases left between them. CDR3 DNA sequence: TGTGCCAGCAGCTTAGCGTTACTCCCGGCGGAGCAGTACTTC. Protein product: CASSLALLPAEQYF. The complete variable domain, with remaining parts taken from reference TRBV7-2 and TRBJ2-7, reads GAGVSQSPSNKVTEKGKDVELRCDPISGHTALYWYRQSLGQGLEFLIYFQGNSAPDKSGLPSDRFSAERTGGSVSTLTIQRTQQEDSAVYLCASSLALLPAEQYFGPGTRLTVT.

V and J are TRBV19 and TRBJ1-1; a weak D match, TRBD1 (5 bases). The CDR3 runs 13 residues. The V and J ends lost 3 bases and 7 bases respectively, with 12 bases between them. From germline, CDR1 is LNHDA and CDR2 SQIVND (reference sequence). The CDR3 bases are TGTGCCAGTAGTATCGGTGGGGGGGTTGAAGCTTTCTTT. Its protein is CASSIGGGVEAFF.

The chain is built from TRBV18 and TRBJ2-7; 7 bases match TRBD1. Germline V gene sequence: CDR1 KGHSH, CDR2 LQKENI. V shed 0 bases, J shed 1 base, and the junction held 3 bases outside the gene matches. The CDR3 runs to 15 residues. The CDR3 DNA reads TGTGCCAGCTCACCACCATGGGACAGATCCTACGAGCAGTACTTC. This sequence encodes CASSPPWDRSYEQYF.

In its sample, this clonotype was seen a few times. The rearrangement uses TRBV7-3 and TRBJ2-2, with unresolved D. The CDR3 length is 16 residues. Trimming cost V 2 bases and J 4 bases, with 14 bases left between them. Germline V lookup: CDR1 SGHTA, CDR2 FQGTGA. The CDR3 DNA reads TGTGCCAGCAGCTTACTCGGCAGCACCCTCACCGGGGAGCTGTTTTTT. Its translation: CASSLLGSTLTGELFF. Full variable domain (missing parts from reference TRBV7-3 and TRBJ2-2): GAGVSQTPSNKVTEKGKYVELRCDPISGHTALYWYRQSLGQGPEFLIYFQGTGAADDSGLPNDRFFAVRPEGSVSTLKIQRTERGDSAVYLCASSLLGSTLTGELFFGEGSRLTVL.

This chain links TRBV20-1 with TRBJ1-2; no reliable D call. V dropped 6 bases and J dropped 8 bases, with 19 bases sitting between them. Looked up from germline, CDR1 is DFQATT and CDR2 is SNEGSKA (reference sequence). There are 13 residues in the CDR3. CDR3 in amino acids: CSAPAGGRGGYTF. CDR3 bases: TGCAGTGCCCCCGCGGGCGGCCGAGGCGGCTACACCTTC.

Here the CDR3 reads CASSLAPGAPNEQFF. CDR3 coding DNA: TGCGCCAGCAGCTTGGCCCCGGGAGCGCCTAATGAGCAGTTCTTC. The genes are TRBV5-1 and TRBJ2-1, with D possibly being TRBD2 (6 bases). CDR1 is SGHRS and CDR2 is YFSETQ in the germline V gene. V shed 0 bases and J shed 7 bases, with 14 bases lying between them. The CDR3 extends over 15 amino acids.

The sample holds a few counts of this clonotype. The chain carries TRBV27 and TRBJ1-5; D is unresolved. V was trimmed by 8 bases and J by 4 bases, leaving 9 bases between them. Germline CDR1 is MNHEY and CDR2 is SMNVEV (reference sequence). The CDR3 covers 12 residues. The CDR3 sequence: CASSAANQPQHF. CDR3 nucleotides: TGTGCCAGCTCTGCGGCTAATCAGCCCCAGCATTTT.

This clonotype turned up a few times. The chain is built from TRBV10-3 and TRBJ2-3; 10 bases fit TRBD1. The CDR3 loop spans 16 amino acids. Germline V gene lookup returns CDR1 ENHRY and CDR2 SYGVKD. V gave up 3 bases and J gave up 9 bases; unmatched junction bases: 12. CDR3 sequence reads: CAISEGTGVEKDTQYF. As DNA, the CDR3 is TGTGCCATCAGTGAAGGGACAGGGGTCGAGAAGGACACGCAGTATTTT.

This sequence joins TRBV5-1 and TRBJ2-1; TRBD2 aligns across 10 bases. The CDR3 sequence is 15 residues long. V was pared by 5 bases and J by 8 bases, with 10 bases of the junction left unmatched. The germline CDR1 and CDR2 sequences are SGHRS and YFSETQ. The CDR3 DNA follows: TGCGCCAGCAGGCTGCTAGCGGGAGTTTCCGATGAGCAGTTCTTC. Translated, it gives CASRLLAGVSDEQFF.

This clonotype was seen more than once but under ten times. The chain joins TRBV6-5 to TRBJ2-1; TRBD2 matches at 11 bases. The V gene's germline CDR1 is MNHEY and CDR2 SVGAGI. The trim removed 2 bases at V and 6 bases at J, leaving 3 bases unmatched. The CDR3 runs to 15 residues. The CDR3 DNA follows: TGTGCCAGCAGTTACGGGACTAGCGGTACCAATGAGCAGTTCTTC. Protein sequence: CASSYGTSGTNEQFF.

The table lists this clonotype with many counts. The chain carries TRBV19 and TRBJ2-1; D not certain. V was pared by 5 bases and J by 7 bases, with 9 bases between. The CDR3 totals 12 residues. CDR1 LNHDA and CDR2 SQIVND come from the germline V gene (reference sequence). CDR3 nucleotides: TGTGCCAGTAGTTTTCGGATGAATGAGCAGTTCTTC. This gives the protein CASSFRMNEQFF. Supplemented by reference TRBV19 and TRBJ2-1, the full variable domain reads DGGITQSPKYLFRKEGQNVTLSCEQNLNHDAMYWYRQDPGQGLRLIYYSQIVNDFQKGDIAEGYSVSREKKESFPLTVTSAQKNPTAFYLCASSFRMNEQFFGPGTRLTVL.

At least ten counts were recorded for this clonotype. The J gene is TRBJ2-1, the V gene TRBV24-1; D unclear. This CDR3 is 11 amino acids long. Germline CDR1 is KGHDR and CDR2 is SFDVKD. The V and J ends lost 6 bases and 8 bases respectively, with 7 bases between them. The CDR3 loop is CATSTGDEQFF. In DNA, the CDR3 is TGTGCCACCAGTACCGGCGATGAGCAGTTCTTC.

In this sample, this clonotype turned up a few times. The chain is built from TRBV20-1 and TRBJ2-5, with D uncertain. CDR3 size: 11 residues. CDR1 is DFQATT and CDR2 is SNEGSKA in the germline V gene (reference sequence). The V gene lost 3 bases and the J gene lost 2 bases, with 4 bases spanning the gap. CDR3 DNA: TGCAGTGCTAGCGGACAAGAGACCCAGTACTTC. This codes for CSASGQETQYF.

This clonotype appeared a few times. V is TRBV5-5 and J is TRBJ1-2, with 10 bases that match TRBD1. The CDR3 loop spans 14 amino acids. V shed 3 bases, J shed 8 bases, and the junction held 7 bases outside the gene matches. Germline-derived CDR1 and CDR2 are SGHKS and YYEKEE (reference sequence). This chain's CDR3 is CASSWGQGTGGYTF. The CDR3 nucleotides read TGTGCCAGCAGCTGGGGACAGGGGACCGGCGGCTACACCTTC.

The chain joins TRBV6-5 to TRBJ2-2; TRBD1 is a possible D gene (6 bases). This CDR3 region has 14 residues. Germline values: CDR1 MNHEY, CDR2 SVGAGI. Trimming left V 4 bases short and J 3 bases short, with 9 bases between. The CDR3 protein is CASSWSGDTGELFF. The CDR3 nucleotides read TGTGCCAGCAGTTGGTCAGGGGACACCGGGGAGCTGTTTTTT.

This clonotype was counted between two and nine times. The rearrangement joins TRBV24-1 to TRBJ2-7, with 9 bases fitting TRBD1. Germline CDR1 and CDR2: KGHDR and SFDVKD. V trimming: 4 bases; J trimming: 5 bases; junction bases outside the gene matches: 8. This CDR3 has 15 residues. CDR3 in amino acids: CATSDSGQGSNEQYF. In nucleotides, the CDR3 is TGTGCCACCAGTGACTCGGGACAGGGATCGAACGAGCAGTACTTC.

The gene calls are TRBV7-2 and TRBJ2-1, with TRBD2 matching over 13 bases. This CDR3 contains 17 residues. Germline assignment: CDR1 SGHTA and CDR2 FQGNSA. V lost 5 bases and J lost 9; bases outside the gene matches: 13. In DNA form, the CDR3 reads TGTGCCAGCAGCCCGGCCCCCACTAGCGGGAGGGCGGGTGAGCAGTTCTTC. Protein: CASSPAPTSGRAGEQFF.

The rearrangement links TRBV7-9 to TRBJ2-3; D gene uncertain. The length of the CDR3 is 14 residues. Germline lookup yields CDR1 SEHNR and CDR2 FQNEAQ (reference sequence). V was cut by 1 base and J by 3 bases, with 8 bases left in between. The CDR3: CASSLELRTDTQYF. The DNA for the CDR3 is TGTGCCAGCAGCTTAGAGTTGAGGACAGATACGCAGTATTTT.

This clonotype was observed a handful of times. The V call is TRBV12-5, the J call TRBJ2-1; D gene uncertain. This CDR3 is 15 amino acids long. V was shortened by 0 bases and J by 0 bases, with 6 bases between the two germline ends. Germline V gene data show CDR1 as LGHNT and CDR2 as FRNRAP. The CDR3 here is CASGLVLSSYNEQFF. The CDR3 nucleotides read TGTGCTAGTGGTTTGGTATTAAGCTCCTACAATGAGCAGTTCTTC.

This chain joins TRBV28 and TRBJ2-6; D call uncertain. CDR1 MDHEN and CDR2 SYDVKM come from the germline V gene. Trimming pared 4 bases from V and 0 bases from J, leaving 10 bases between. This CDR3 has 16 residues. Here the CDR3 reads CASSSRLISGANVLTF. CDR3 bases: TGTGCCAGCAGTTCAAGACTGATCTCTGGGGCCAACGTCCTGACTTTC.

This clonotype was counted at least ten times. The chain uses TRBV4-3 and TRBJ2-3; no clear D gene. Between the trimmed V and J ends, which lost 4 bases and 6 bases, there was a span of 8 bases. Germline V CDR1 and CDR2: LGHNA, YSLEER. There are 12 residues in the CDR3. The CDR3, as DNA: TGCGCCAGCAGCCTGGGCTGGGATACGCAGTATTTT. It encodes CASSLGWDTQYF.